This T cell receptor beta chain originates from a study of CD8+ T cells in alopecia areata. Study outcomes and limitations: Sharing of TCRs across patients appeared less clear than in mice, possibly for HLA-related reasons. Normal-skin resident alphabeta T cells also appear among scalp sample sequences. Relative to normal scalp, lesional scalp, especially alopecia totalis/universalis, showed higher clonality.

Germline V CDR1 and CDR2: MGHRA, YSYEKL. Trimming removed 2 bases at V and 0 bases at J, with 12 bases between. This CDR3 has 16 residues. Sorting of PBMCs yielded the CD4+ and CD8+ T cells. This clone was counted a single time. The target antigen is unknown. The authors extracted RNA and reverse transcribed it into cDNA as the sequencing template. Using immunoSEQ multiplex PCR, the repertoire was profiled, and TCRdb retains in-frame clones only, with some absent. The table records 140,000 or so clones, less than 65% of them present only once. V and J are TRBV4-1 and TRBJ2-3; the D gene is possibly TRBD2 (6 bases). Specimen: CD8+ T cells sorted from blood. This TCR came from a human donor in good health. CDR3 in amino acids: CASSQLSGPSTDTQYF. CDR3 DNA: TGCGCCAGCAGCCAATTAAGCGGGCCCAGCACAGATACGCAGTATTTT.